A selection of T cell receptor beta chains follows, all from one sample in a study of CD8+CD57+ T cells in acquired aplastic anemia. In TCRdb, the reads were re-called with MiXCR into one record per CDR3 protein. The data hold 95,000 to 150,000 distinct CDR3 sequences, with 45% to 60% observed a single time. Sample: sorted CD4+, CD8+, or CD8+CD57+ T cells (not recorded which) from PBMCs. The source of these receptors is a human donor with aplastic anemia. Both conserved end residues are part of each CDR3. The D gene is left open where the match is weak. Size is stated for part of the rows, as once, few or many counts, or as a class when the clone is expanded.

>many|TRBJ1-6|TRBV29-1|.
TGCAGCGTCCCGGGACGGAATTCACCCCTCCACTTT
CSVPGRNSPLHF
>.|TRBJ1-2|TRBV10-3|TRBD1
TGTGCCATCAGTGATGTAGAGACAGGGGTAAATGGCTACACCTTC
CAISDVETGVNGYTF
>many|TRBJ1-2|TRBV4-3|.
TGCGCCAGCAGCCCGTTCATTAACTATGGCTACACCTTC
CASSPFINYGYTF
>.|TRBJ1-6|TRBV6-1|.
TGTGCCAGCAGCCTCAGTTTCAGGGACTCACCCCTCCACTTT
CASSLSFRDSPLHF
>.|TRBJ2-1|TRBV10-1|.
TGCGCCAGCAGCCGTGGGTCGGCTGAGCAGTTCTTC
CASSRGSAEQFF
>.|TRBJ2-7|TRBV13|.
TGTGCCAGCAGCTTAGGGTTGGGGGCGAAATACGAGCAGTACTTC
CASSLGLGAKYEQYF
>.|TRBJ1-5|TRBV2|.
TGTGCCAGGGGGGAGGGCGAACAGCCCCAGCATTTT
CARGEGEQPQHF
>.|TRBJ2-7|TRBV10-3|.
TGTGCCATCAGTGGAAGCACAGCTGAAGTGCAGTACTTC
CAISGSTAEVQYF
>few|TRBJ1-1|TRBV5-6|TRBD1
TGTGCCAGCAGCTTGGAGGGACAGGGGACCCTCATGAACACTGAAGCTTTCTTT
CASSLEGQGTLMNTEAFF
>.|TRBJ1-5|TRBV2|.
TGTGCCAGCAGTGAAGAGAATCAGCCCCAGCATTTT
CASSEENQPQHF
>once|TRBJ2-5|TRBV29-1|TRBD2
TGCAGCGTACGACCGGGACTACCCCAAGAGACCCAGTACTTC
CSVRPGLPQETQYF
>.|TRBJ2-7|TRBV7-2|.
TGTGCCAGCAGTCGGACCACCTACGAGCAGTACTTC
CASSRTTYEQYF
>.|TRBJ2-1|TRBV20-1|.
TGCAGTGCCCGCCAGCAGGGAAGTCTTCATGAGCAGTTCTTC
CSARQQGSLHEQFF
>few|TRBJ2-1|TRBV2|.
TGTGCCAGCATGCAGGGACTGGGGGATGAGCAGTTCTTC
CASMQGLGDEQFF
>few|TRBJ1-2|TRBV29-1|.
TGCAGCGTTGATAGGACGGGGGGCTATGGCTACACCTTC
CSVDRTGGYGYTF
>many|TRBJ1-1|TRBV7-9|.
TGTGCCAGCACCTGGACTGCAAACACTGAAGCTTTCTTT
CASTWTANTEAFF
>once|TRBJ1-1|TRBV5-6|TRBD1
TGTGCCAGCAGGCTCACAGGGGGGAGAGCTTTCTTT
CASRLTGGRAFF
>.|TRBJ1-1|TRBV7-9|.
TGTGCCAGCAGCCACCGGGCCCGGGCCCATGAAGCTTTCTTT
CASSHRARAHEAFF
>.|TRBJ2-7|TRBV7-2|.
TGTGCCAGCAGCTTAGATGGGTTCGAGCAGTACTTC
CASSLDGFEQYF
>.|TRBJ1-2|TRBV27|TRBD1
TGTGCCAGCAGTCCCACAGGGGTCGTTGGCTACACCTTC
CASSPTGVVGYTF
>few|TRBJ2-7|TRBV7-9|TRBD2
TGTGCCAGCAGCTCTAGCGGGGTGGGAGAGCAGTACTTC
CASSSSGVGEQYF
>.|TRBJ2-3|TRBV4-1|.
TGCGCCAGCAGCCAAGGCCCAGGGATAGATACGCAGTATTTT
CASSQGPGIDTQYF